This T cell receptor beta chain is from a study of blood T cells in healthy people across ages. Points from the study as a whole: There were more naive CD4+ cells and higher diversity in long-lived donors than in aged donors.

The sample providers were healthy Caucasian people from Russia, aged roughly 6 to 95. Turning to this clonotype: The antigen remains unidentified.

Together with a sample-barcoded 5' primer, a J-beta primer mix was included in a second PCR lasting about 7 to 11 cycles. TCRdb reanalysed the 5' RACE reads using MiXCR and keeps one entry per CDR3 protein. Of around 800,000 distinct CDR3 sequences listed, roughly 25% are singletons. This CDR3 comprises 18 residues. V was cut by 3 bases and J by 6 bases, with 22 bases left in between. Germline CDR1 KGHDR, CDR2 SFDVKD. This sample also belongs to another study, concerning T cells of mothers and their children. According to that study: All RNA that had been extracted was used for cDNA synthesis at approximately 1.4 ug per 15 ul. The overlap seen between related mothers and children slightly exceeded that of unrelated pairs, though not significantly.

This sequence joins TRBV24-1 and TRBJ2-2; weak D call: TRBD1 (6 bases). Input material: blood. This receptor was obtained from a boy younger than 18 in good health. The CDR3 DNA reads TGTGCCACCAGTGATACACGGACAGAAAGTATTTTCGCCGGGGAGCTGTTTTTT. Translated, it gives CATSDTRTESIFAGELFF.